The entry below describes one T cell receptor beta chain. Its antigen is still unknown. Per the germline V gene, CDR1 is SGHRS and CDR2 is YFSETQ. The CDR3 runs to 12 residues. Trimming pared 6 bases from V and 7 bases from J, leaving 10 bases between. The sample belongs to a study of OX40 agonist ivuxolimab in advanced cancers. Regarding the study as a whole: Expanded clones tended on average to be more numerous among CD8+ T cells than CD4+. Not determined was the antigen specificity of the expanded peripheral T cells.

Only in-frame clones appear in the TCRdb table, and some are missing; sequencing was by immunoSEQ multiplex PCR. The repertoire holds fewer than 60,000 clones, around 85% seen once, with approximately 20% in the top ten. Sequencing used CD4+ or CD8+ T cells sorted from blood, obtained in a trial of the OX40 agonist ivuxolimab. The chain carries TRBV5-1 and TRBJ2-2, with D uncertain. This TCR was recovered from an adult with an advanced solid tumor such as melanoma, head and neck, liver or kidney cancer. CDR3 residues: CASTFNVGELFF. CDR3 bases: TGCGCCAGCACTTTTAATGTCGGGGAGCTGTTTTTT.